A selection of T cell receptor beta chains follows, all from one sample in a study of T cells in Graves' hyperthyroidism and ophthalmopathy. TCRdb redid the calling of the multiplex PCR reads with MiXCR, one entry per CDR3 protein. The table lists some 620,000 distinct CDR3 sequences, around 15% of them singletons. Sequencing was performed on blood. The source is a woman aged 25 to 39 with Graves' hyperthyroidism. Both conserved end residues are part of each CDR3. Fields, in order: J gene, D gene, V gene, clone size, CDR3 DNA, CDR3 protein. The D gene is left open where the match is weak. The size of a clone is reported for some rows only, either as once, few or many, or as a class for expanded clones.

j_gene: TRBJ2-1
d_gene: -
v_gene: TRBV20-1
abundance: many
CDR3nt: TGCAGTGCCCCTCCTGGCTACAATGAGCAGTTCTTC
CDR3aa: CSAPPGYNEQFF

j_gene: TRBJ2-7
d_gene: -
v_gene: TRBV28
abundance: once
CDR3nt: TGTGCCAGCAGCCCCGGGACTCCAGAGGAGTACTTC
CDR3aa: CASSPGTPEEYF

j_gene: TRBJ1-2
d_gene: -
v_gene: TRBV11-1
abundance: many
CDR3nt: TGTGCCAGCAGCTTACCCGGGGGCGCTGGCTACACCTTC
CDR3aa: CASSLPGGAGYTF

j_gene: TRBJ2-1
d_gene: -
v_gene: TRBV7-8
abundance: many
CDR3nt: TGTGCCAGCAGCCCTACCCCCCGAGGTTGGGGGGACAATGAGCAGTTCTTC
CDR3aa: CASSPTPRGWGDNEQFF

j_gene: TRBJ2-7
d_gene: TRBD1
v_gene: TRBV6-1
abundance: -
CDR3nt: TGTGCCAGCAGCCGCCTTTTGACAGGGTCAGGCGAGCAGTACTTC
CDR3aa: CASSRLLTGSGEQYF

j_gene: TRBJ2-1
d_gene: -
v_gene: TRBV29-1
abundance: many
CDR3nt: TGCAGCGTTGATTGGCGGAGGTCACTCTACAATGAGCAGTTCTTC
CDR3aa: CSVDWRRSLYNEQFF

j_gene: TRBJ1-1
d_gene: TRBD1
v_gene: TRBV29-1
abundance: few
CDR3nt: TGCAGCGTTCAGATCCAGGGGGGTACTGAAGCTTTCTTT
CDR3aa: CSVQIQGGTEAFF

j_gene: TRBJ1-1
d_gene: -
v_gene: TRBV7-9
abundance: -
CDR3nt: TGTGCCAGCAGCTCCAACAGGGCGGCCGGGGGGAACACTGAAGCTTTCTTT
CDR3aa: CASSSNRAAGGNTEAFF

j_gene: TRBJ2-2
d_gene: TRBD2
v_gene: TRBV20-1
abundance: few
CDR3nt: TGCAGTGCTAGAGTGCTGGGATCCGGGAGGGCCAACACCGGGGAGCTGTTTTTT
CDR3aa: CSARVLGSGRANTGELFF

j_gene: TRBJ1-1
d_gene: -
v_gene: TRBV6-1
abundance: many
CDR3nt: TGTGCCAGCAGTATAACCGCAGGGAGGATTAACACTGAAGCTTTCTTT
CDR3aa: CASSITAGRINTEAFF

j_gene: TRBJ2-1
d_gene: TRBD2
v_gene: TRBV25-1
abundance: many
CDR3nt: TGTGCCAGCAGTGCTAGTCCGGGACTAGCGGGAAAGGTGAACAATGAGCAGTTCTTC
CDR3aa: CASSASPGLAGKVNNEQFF

j_gene: TRBJ1-1
d_gene: -
v_gene: TRBV24-1
abundance: few
CDR3nt: TGTGCCACCAGTGATCCCAAGACGGGCACTGAAGCTTTCTTT
CDR3aa: CATSDPKTGTEAFF

j_gene: TRBJ1-5
d_gene: -
v_gene: TRBV6-6
abundance: many
CDR3nt: TGTGCCAGCAGTTACCCCCAGGTCTCGAGCAATCAGCCCCAGCATTTT
CDR3aa: CASSYPQVSSNQPQHF

j_gene: TRBJ1-4
d_gene: -
v_gene: TRBV28
abundance: -
CDR3nt: TGTGCCAGCTTGGGGGAAAAACTGTTTTTT
CDR3aa: CASLGEKLFF

j_gene: TRBJ2-1
d_gene: -
v_gene: TRBV28
abundance: many
CDR3nt: TGTGCCAGCAGTCCCACAACCGGTCTCCGGTCCTACAATGAGCAGTTCTTC
CDR3aa: CASSPTTGLRSYNEQFF

j_gene: TRBJ2-3
d_gene: -
v_gene: TRBV30
abundance: -
CDR3nt: TGTGCCTGGAGAGACTCATGGGGAGATACGCAGTATTTT
CDR3aa: CAWRDSWGDTQYF

j_gene: TRBJ2-5
d_gene: -
v_gene: TRBV9
abundance: -
CDR3nt: TGTGCCAGCAGCGTAGAGGAGCGGACCCCCTCGCAACAGTACTTC
CDR3aa: CASSVEERTPSQQYF

j_gene: TRBJ1-6
d_gene: -
v_gene: TRBV6-2/TRBV6-3
abundance: -
CDR3nt: TGTGCCAGCAGTGACTCGACAAATTCACCCCTCCACTTT
CDR3aa: CASSDSTNSPLHF

j_gene: TRBJ2-7
d_gene: -
v_gene: TRBV19
abundance: -
CDR3nt: TGTGCCAGTAGTGCCCGACAGAGCTCCTACGAGCGGTACTTC
CDR3aa: CASSARQSSYERYF

j_gene: TRBJ1-4
d_gene: -
v_gene: TRBV11-2
abundance: few
CDR3nt: TGTGCCAGCAGACTACGCGGGGGGGGGGAAAAACTGTTTTTT
CDR3aa: CASRLRGGGEKLFF

j_gene: TRBJ2-7
d_gene: -
v_gene: TRBV20-1
abundance: -
CDR3nt: TGCAGTGCTAGACCCCGGGGTAAGGACTACGAGCAGTACTTC
CDR3aa: CSARPRGKDYEQYF

j_gene: TRBJ1-5
d_gene: TRBD1
v_gene: TRBV7-8
abundance: -
CDR3nt: TGTGCCAGCAGCGCCCAGACAGGGATGAAACAGCCCCAGCATTTT
CDR3aa: CASSAQTGMKQPQHF